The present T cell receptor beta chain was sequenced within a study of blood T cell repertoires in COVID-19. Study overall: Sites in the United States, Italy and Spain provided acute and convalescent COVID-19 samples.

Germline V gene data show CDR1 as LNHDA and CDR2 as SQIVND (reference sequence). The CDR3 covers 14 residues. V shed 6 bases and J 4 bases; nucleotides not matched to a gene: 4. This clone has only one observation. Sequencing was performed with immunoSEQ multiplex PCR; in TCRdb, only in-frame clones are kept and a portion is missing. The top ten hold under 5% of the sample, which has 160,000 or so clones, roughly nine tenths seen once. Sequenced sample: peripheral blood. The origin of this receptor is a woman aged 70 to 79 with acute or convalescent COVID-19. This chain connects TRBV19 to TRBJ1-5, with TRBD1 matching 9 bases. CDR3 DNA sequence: TGTGCCAGTAGGGGACAGGGAAGGAATCAGCCCCAGCATTTT. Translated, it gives CASRGQGRNQPQHF.